These 13 T cell receptor beta chains originate from one sample sequenced in a study of CD8 T cells in Susac syndrome. With random hexamers, 0.5 to 1 ug RNA was reverse transcribed. TCRdb itself ran the immunoSEQ multiplex PCR reads through MiXCR, one entry per CDR3 protein. The sample carries some 300,000 distinct CDR3 sequences, around 91% recorded once. Sequenced: CD8+ T cells from PBMCs. These receptors were obtained from a human donor with multiple sclerosis.

In the case of this clonotype: A read error may account for a junction end that differs from germline. The chain recombines TRBV9 with TRBJ2-3; D is perhaps TRBD1 (5 bases). This CDR3 comprises 11 residues. The germline V gene encodes CDR1 SGDLS and CDR2 YYNGEE. The CDR3 DNA is TGTGCCATACAATTGACAGATGCGCAGTATTTT. Its protein is CAIQLTDAQYF.

The CDR3 loop is CASSPGQWSNQPQHF. Here the CDR3 DNA reads TGTGCCAGCTCACCAGGACAGTGGAGCAATCAGCCCCAGCATTTT. The rearrangement joins TRBV18 to TRBJ1-5; possibly TRBD1 for D (6 bases). This CDR3 has 15 residues. Trimming stripped 2 bases from V and 1 base from J, with 9 bases between. The germline CDR1 and CDR2 sequences are KGHSH and LQKENI.

The chain recombines TRBV6-6 with TRBJ2-3; 10 bases align to TRBD2. Germline V lookup: CDR1 MNHNY, CDR2 SVGAGI (reference sequence). The CDR3 runs to 16 residues. The trim removed 2 bases at V and 2 bases at J, leaving 4 bases unmatched. CDR3 region: CASSYGLAGDTDTQYF. CDR3 bases: TGTGCCAGCAGTTACGGGCTAGCGGGGGACACAGATACGCAGTATTTT.

The chain recombines TRBV15 with TRBJ1-1, with D hard to call. V was pared by 8 bases and J by 8 bases, with 18 bases between. The CDR3 spans 13 residues. CDR1 is LNHNV and CDR2 is YYDKDF in the germline V gene (reference sequence). In DNA, the CDR3 is TGTGCCACCGTAGAAGATCACAGATTAGAAGCTTTCTTT. It encodes CATVEDHRLEAFF.

This chain connects TRBV10-3 to TRBJ1-1; the D gene is possibly TRBD1 (5 bases). CDR1 ENHRY and CDR2 SYGVKD come from the germline V gene. V dropped 6 bases and J dropped 1 base, with 6 bases sitting between them. The length of the CDR3 is 12 residues. CDR3 in amino acids: CAIRDTNTEAFF. The CDR3 DNA is TGTGCCATCAGGGACACGAACACTGAAGCTTTCTTT.

This clonotype was observed once. The V call is TRBV27, the J call TRBJ2-3, with 11 bases that match TRBD2. The length of the CDR3 is 15 residues. Looked up from germline, CDR1 is MNHEY and CDR2 is SMNVEV (reference sequence). V lost 5 bases, J lost 6 bases, and 7 bases stayed unmatched. CDR3 residues: CASSPGTSGIDTQYF. CDR3 coding DNA: TGTGCCAGCAGTCCAGGGACTAGCGGTATTGATACGCAGTATTTT.

The chain uses TRBV20-1 and TRBJ1-2; D is ambiguous. Trimming pared 0 bases from V and 5 bases from J, leaving 4 bases between. This CDR3 is 11 amino acids long. Germline V gene data show CDR1 as DFQATT and CDR2 as SNEGSKA (reference sequence). CDR3 nucleotides: TGCAGTGCTAGAGAAGAATATGGCTACACCTTC. Its translation is CSAREEYGYTF.

The chain combines TRBV7-2 with TRBJ1-4; 7 nucleotides align to TRBD1. The J segment lost 6 bases and the V segment lost 3 bases, leaving 7 bases of the junction unmatched. The CDR3 is 15 amino acids. From germline, CDR1 is SGHTA and CDR2 FQGNSA. The CDR3 loop is CASSLSPGGDEKLFF. The CDR3 DNA sequence: TGTGCCAGCAGCTTGTCCCCAGGGGGGGATGAAAAACTGTTTTTT.

The chain links TRBV14 to TRBJ1-1; D possibly corresponds to TRBD1 (6 bases). The V end was cut by 5 bases, the J end by 1 base, with 11 bases between. This CDR3 contains 14 residues. In germline, CDR1 is SGHDN, CDR2 FVKESK. The CDR3: CASSLTGRNTEAFF. For the CDR3, the DNA is TGTGCCAGCAGCTTGACAGGAAGGAACACTGAAGCTTTCTTT.

The chain has TRBV6-5 and TRBJ2-2, with unresolved D. V lost 0 bases and J 7 bases, leaving 9 bases between the germline ends. The CDR3 consists of 14 residues. Germline lookup yields CDR1 MNHEY and CDR2 SVGAGI. CDR3 nucleotide sequence: TGTGCCAGCAGTTACTCGACGGACGTCGGGGAGCTGTTTTTT. It is translated as CASSYSTDVGELFF.

The chain joins TRBV27 to TRBJ2-1, with D possibly being TRBD2 (6 bases). The CDR3 is 15 residues long. Germline V gene sequence: CDR1 MNHEY, CDR2 SMNVEV (reference sequence). With 4 bases removed from V and 0 bases from J, the gap between germline ends came to 10 bases. The CDR3 region is CASSSYGSSYNEQFF. The CDR3 DNA follows: TGTGCCAGCAGTTCGTACGGGAGCTCCTACAATGAGCAGTTCTTC.

This chain joins TRBV4-1 and TRBJ1-2; 9 bases fit TRBD1. This CDR3 spans 14 amino acids. Per the germline V gene, CDR1 is MGHRA and CDR2 is YSYEKL. J was trimmed by 5 bases and V by 2 bases; bases with no gene match: 3. This CDR3 reads CASSQIDRGYGYTF. In DNA form, the CDR3 reads TGCGCCAGCAGCCAAATTGACAGGGGGTATGGCTACACCTTC.

The rearrangement uses TRBV27 and TRBJ2-3; D call uncertain. The V and J ends lost 5 bases and 0 bases respectively, with 24 bases between them. Per germline, CDR1 MNHEY and CDR2 SMNVEV (reference sequence). This CDR3 spans 19 amino acids. The DNA for the CDR3 is TGTGCCAGCAGTCAGAAAACCCCATCTAGGATAATTAGCACAGATACGCAGTATTTT. Translating gives CASSQKTPSRIISTDTQYF.